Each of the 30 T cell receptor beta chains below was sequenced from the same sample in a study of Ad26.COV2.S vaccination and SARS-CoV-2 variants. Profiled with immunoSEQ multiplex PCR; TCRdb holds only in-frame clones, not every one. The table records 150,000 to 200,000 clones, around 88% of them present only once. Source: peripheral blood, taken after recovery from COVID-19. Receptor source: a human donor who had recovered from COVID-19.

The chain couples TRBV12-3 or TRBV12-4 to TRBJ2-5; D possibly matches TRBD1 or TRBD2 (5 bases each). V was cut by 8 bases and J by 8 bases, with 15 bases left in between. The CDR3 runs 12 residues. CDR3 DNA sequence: TGTGCCAGCCGATATGGGGACGGAACCCAGTACTTC. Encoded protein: CASRYGDGTQYF.

CDR3 protein: CASSQGQGHQPQHF. The CDR3 nucleotides are TGTGCCAGCAGCCAGGGACAGGGACATCAGCCCCAGCATTTT. The rearrangement uses TRBV7-2 and TRBJ1-5; 9 bases agree with TRBD1. CDR1 is SGHTA and CDR2 is FQGNSA in the germline V gene. With 5 bases clipped from V and 5 bases from J, the junction kept 4 bases outside the gene matches. CDR3 length: 14 amino acids.

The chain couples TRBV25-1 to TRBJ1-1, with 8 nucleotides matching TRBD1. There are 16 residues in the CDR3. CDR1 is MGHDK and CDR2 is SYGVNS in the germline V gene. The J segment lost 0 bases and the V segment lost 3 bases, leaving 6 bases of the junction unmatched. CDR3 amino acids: CASSDLGQAMNTEAFF. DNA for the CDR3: TGTGCCAGCAGTGATTTGGGACAGGCAATGAACACTGAAGCTTTCTTT.

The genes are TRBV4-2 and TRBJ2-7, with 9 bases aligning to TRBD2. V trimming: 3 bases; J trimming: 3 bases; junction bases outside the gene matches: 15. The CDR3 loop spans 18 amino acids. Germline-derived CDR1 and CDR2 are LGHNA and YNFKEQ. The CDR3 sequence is CASSQDPYIAGVIYEQYF. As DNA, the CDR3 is TGTGCCAGCAGCCAGGATCCTTACATAGCGGGAGTTATCTACGAGCAGTACTTC.

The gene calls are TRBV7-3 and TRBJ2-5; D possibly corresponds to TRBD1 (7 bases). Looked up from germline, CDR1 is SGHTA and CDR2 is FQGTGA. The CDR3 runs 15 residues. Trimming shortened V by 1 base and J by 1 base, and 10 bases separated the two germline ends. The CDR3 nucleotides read TGTGCCAGCAGCTTAATGCAGGGGGGCCAAGAGACCCAGTACTTC. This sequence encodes CASSLMQGGQETQYF. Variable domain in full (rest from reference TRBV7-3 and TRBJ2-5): GAGVSQTPSNKVTEKGKYVELRCDPISGHTALYWYRQSLGQGPEFLIYFQGTGAADDSGLPNDRFFAVRPEGSVSTLKIQRTERGDSAVYLCASSLMQGGQETQYFGPGTRLLVL.

The CDR3 sequence is CASSPGDSRTTREYF. Here the CDR3 DNA reads TGTGCCAGCTCACCAGGAGACAGTCGGACTACGAGGGAGTACTTC. This chain connects TRBV18 to TRBJ2-7, with D perhaps TRBD2 (6 bases). The CDR3 covers 15 residues. Per the germline V gene, CDR1 is KGHSH and CDR2 is LQKENI. V was cut by 2 bases and J by 11 bases, with 22 bases left in between.

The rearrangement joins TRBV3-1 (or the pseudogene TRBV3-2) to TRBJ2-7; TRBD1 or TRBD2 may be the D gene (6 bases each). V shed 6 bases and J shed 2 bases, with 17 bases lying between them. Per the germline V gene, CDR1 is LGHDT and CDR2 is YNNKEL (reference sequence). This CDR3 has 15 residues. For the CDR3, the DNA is TGTGCCAGCAGTCGAAGCGGAGGGGGACCCTACGAGCAGTACTTC. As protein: CASSRSGGGPYEQYF.

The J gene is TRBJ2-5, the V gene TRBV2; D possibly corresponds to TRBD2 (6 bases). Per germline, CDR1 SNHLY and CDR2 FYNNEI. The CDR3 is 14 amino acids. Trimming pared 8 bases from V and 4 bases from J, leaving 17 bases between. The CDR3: CASLGGANGETQYF. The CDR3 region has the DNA TGTGCCAGCTTGGGGGGAGCAAACGGAGAGACCCAGTACTTC.

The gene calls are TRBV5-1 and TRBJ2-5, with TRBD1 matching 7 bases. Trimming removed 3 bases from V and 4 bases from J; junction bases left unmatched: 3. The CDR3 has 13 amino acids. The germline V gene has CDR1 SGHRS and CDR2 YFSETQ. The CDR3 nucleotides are TGCGCCAGCAGCTATGACAGGGTAGAGACCCAGTACTTC. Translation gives CASSYDRVETQYF.

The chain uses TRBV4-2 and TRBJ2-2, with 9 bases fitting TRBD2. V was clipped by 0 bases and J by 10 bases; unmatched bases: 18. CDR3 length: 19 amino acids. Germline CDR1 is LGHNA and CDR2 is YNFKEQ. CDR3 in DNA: TGTGCCAGCAGCCAAGAGCTACTCCGCGGGAGGGCGGTAATTGAGGAGCTGTTTTTT. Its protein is CASSQELLRGRAVIEELFF.

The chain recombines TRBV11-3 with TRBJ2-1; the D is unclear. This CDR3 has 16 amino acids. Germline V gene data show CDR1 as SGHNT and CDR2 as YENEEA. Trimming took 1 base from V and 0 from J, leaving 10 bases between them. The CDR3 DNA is TGTGCCAGCAGCTTAGGCGGCACCAGCTCCTACAATGAGCAGTTCTTC. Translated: CASSLGGTSSYNEQFF.

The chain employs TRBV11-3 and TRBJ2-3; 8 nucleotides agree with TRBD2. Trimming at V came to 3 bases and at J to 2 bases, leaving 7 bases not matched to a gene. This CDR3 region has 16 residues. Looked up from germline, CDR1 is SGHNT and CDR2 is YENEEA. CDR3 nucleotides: TGTGCCAGCAGCTTGGGTGGACTAGCCGCCACAGATACGCAGTATTTT. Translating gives CASSLGGLAATDTQYF. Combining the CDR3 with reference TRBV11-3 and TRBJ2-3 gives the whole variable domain EAGVVQSPRYKIIEKKQPVAFWCNPISGHNTLYWYLQNLGQGPELLIRYENEEAVDDSQLPKDRFSAERLKGVDSTLKIQPAELGDSAVYLCASSLGGLAATDTQYFGPGTRLTVL.

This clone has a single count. CDR3 in DNA: TGTGCCAGCAGCTTGGTAGGCTATGGCTACACCTTC. Translating gives CASSLVGYGYTF. This rearrangement joins TRBV28 to TRBJ1-2; D remains unclear. The ends were cut back, 6 bases at V and 4 bases at J, with 9 bases in the middle. There are 12 residues in the CDR3. The germline CDR1 and CDR2 sequences are MDHEN and SYDVKM.

The CDR3 DNA reads as TGTGCCAGCAGTCCACCTCAGACCGGGACAGGGGGCTTTGAGCAGTACTTC. It is translated as CASSPPQTGTGGFEQYF. This sequence joins TRBV27 and TRBJ2-7; TRBD1 agrees at 12 bases. The CDR3 is 17 residues long. With V trimmed by 5 bases and J by 7 bases, 15 bases remained unmatched. CDR1 MNHEY and CDR2 SMNVEV come from the germline V gene (reference sequence).

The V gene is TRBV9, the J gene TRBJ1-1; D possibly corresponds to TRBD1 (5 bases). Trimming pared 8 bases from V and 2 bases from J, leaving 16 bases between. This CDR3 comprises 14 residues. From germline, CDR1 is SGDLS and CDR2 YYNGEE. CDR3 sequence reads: CARARGLGNTEAFF. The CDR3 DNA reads TGTGCCAGGGCTAGGGGTCTGGGAAACACTGAAGCTTTCTTT. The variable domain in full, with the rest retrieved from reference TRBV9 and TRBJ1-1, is DSGVTQTPKHLITATGQRVTLRCSPRSGDLSVYWYQQSLDQGLQFLIQYYNGEERAKGNILERFSAQQFPDLHSELNLSSLELGDSALYFCARARGLGNTEAFFGQGTRLTVV.

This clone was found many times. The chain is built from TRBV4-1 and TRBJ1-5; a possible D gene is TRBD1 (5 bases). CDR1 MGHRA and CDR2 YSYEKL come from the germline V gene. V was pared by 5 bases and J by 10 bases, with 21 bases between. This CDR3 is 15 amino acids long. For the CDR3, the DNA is TGCGCCAGCAGCGCTACTAAGGGGCCCCTAGGCCCCCAGCATTTT. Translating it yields CASSATKGPLGPQHF.

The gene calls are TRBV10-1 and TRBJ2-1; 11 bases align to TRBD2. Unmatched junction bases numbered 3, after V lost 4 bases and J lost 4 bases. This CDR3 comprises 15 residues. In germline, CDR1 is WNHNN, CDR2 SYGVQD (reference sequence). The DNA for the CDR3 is TGCGCCAGCAGTGGTCGGACTAGCGGGTACAATGAGCAGTTCTTC. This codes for CASSGRTSGYNEQFF.

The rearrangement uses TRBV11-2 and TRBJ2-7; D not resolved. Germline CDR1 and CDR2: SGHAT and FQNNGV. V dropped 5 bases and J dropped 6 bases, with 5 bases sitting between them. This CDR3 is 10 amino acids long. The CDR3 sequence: CASSEVEQYF. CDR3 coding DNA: TGTGCCAGCAGCGAAGTCGAGCAGTACTTC. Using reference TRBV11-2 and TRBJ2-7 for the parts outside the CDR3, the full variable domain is EAGVAQSPRYKIIEKRQSVAFWCNPISGHATLYWYQQILGQGPKLLIQFQNNGVVDDSQLPKDRFSAERLKGVDSTLKIQPAKLEDSAVYLCASSEVEQYFGPGTRLTVT.

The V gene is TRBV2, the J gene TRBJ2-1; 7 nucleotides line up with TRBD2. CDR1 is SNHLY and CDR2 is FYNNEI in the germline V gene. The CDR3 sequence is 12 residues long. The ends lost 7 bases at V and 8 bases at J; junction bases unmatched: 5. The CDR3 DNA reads TGTGCCAGCAATGTCGCGGGGGATGAGCAGTTCTTC. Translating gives CASNVAGDEQFF.

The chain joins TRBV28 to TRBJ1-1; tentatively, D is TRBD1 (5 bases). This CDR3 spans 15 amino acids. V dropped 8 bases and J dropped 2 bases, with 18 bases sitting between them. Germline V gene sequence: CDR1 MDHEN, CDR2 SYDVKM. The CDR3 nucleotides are TGTGCCAGCTCGGGTATGATCAGGGTCAACACTGAAGCTTTCTTT. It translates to CASSGMIRVNTEAFF. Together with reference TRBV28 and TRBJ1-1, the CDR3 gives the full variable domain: DVKVTQSSRYLVKRTGEKVFLECVQDMDHENMFWYRQDPGLGLRLIYFSYDVKMKEKGDIPEGYSVSREKKERFSLILESASTNQTSMYLCASSGMIRVNTEAFFGQGTRLTVV.

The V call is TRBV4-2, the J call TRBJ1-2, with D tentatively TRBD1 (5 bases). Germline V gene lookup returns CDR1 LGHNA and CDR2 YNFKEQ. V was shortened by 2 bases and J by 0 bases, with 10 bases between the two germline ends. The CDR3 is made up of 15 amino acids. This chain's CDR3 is CASSQLLGANYGYTF. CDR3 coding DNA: TGTGCCAGCAGCCAACTCTTGGGGGCTAACTATGGCTACACCTTC.

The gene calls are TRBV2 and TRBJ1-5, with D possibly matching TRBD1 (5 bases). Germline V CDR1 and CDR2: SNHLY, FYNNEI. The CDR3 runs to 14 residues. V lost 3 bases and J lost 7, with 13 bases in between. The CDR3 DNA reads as TGTGCCAGCAGTGATCGGGGGGTTGGCCAGCCCCAGCATTTT. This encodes CASSDRGVGQPQHF.

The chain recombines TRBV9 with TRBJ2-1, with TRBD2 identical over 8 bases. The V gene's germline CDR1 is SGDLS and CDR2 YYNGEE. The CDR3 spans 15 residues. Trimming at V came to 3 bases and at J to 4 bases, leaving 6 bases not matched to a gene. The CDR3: CASSDAAGVYNEQFF. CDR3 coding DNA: TGTGCCAGCAGCGACGCAGCGGGGGTTTACAATGAGCAGTTCTTC.

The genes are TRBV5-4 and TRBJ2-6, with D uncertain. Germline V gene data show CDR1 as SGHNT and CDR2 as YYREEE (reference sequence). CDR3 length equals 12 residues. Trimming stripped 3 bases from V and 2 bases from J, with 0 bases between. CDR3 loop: CASSSGANVLTF. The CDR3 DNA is TGTGCCAGCAGCTCTGGGGCCAACGTCCTGACTTTC.

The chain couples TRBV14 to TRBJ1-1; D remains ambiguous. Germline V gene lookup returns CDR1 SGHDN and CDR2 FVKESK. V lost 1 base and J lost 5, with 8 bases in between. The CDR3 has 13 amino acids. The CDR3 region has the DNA TGTGCCAGCAGCCAAGCAGAGGGAACTGAAGCTTTCTTT. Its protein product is CASSQAEGTEAFF.

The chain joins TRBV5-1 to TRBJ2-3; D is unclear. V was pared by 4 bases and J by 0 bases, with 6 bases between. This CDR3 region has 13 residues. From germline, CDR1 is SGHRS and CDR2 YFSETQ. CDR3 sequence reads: CASSAGSTDTQYF. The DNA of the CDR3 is TGCGCCAGCAGCGCAGGAAGCACAGATACGCAGTATTTT.

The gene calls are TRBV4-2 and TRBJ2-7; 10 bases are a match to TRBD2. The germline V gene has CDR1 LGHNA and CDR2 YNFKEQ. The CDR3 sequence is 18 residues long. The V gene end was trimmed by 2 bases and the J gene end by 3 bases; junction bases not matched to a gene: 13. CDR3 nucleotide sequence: TGTGCCAGCAGCCAAACTAGGGGAGCGGGGGGGCCCGTCTACGAGCAGTACTTC. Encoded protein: CASSQTRGAGGPVYEQYF.

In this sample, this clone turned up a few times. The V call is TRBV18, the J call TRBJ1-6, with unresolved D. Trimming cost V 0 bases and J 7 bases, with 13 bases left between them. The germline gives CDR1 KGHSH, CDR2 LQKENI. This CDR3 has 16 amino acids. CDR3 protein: CASSPPAHGQNSPLHF. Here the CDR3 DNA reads TGTGCCAGCTCACCACCGGCTCACGGCCAAAATTCACCCCTCCACTTT.

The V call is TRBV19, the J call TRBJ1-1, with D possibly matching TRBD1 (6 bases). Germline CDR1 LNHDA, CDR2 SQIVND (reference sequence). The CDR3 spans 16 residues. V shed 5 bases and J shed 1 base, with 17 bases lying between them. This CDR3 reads CASSGAPGHTNTEAFF. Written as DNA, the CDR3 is TGTGCCAGTAGTGGGGCTCCGGGACACACGAACACTGAAGCTTTCTTT.

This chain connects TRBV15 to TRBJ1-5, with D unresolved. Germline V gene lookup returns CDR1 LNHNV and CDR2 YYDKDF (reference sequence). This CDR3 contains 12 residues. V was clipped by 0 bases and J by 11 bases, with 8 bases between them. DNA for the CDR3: TGTGCCACCAGCAGAGATAGAGGGTCCCAGCATTTT. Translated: CATSRDRGSQHF.